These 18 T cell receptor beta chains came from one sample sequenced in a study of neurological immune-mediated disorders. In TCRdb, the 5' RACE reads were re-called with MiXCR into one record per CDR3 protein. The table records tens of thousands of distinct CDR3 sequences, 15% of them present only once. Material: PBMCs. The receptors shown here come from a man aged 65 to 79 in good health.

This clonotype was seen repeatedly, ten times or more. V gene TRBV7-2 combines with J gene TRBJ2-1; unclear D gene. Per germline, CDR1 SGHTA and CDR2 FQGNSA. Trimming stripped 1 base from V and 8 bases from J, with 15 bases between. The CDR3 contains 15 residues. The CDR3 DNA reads TGTGCCAGCAGCTTAGGGCAGGATATCCTCCATGAGCAGTTCTTC. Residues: CASSLGQDILHEQFF.

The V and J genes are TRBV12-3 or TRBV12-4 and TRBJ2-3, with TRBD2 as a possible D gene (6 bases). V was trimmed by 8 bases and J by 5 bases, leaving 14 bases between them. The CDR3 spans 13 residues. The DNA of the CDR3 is TGTGCCAGCTGGCGGGAAGCTAAAGATACGCAGTATTTT. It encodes CASWREAKDTQYF.

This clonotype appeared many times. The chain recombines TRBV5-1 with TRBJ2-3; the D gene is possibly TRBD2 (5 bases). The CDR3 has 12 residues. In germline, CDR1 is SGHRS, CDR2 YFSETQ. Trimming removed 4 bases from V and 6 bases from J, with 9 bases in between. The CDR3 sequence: CASSPSSDTQYF. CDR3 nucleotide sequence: TGCGCCAGCAGCCCTTCTAGCGATACGCAGTATTTT.

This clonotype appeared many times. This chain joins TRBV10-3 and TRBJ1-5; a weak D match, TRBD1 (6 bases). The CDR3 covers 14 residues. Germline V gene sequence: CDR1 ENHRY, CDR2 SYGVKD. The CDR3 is CAASRGISNQPQHF. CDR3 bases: TGTGCGGCCAGCAGGGGTATTAGCAATCAGCCCCAGCATTTT.

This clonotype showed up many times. In nucleotides, the CDR3 is TGTGCCAGCAATTTTGTGGGCAACGAGAACTATGGCTACACCTTC. It yields the protein CASNFVGNENYGYTF. The J gene is TRBJ1-2, the V gene TRBV12-3 or TRBV12-4, with D uncertain. V dropped 7 bases and J dropped 2 bases, with 17 bases sitting between them. The CDR3 consists of 15 residues.

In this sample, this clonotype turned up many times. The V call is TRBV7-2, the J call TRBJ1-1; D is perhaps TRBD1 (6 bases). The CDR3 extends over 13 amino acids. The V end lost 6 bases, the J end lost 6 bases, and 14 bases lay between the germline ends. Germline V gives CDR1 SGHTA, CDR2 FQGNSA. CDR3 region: CASRAGDIPEAFF. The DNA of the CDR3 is TGTGCCAGCAGGGCAGGGGACATCCCTGAAGCTTTCTTT.

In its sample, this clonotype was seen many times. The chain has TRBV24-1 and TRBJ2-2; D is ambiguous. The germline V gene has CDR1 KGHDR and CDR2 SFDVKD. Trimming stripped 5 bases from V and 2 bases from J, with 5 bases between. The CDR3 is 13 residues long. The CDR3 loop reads CATSAVNTGELFF. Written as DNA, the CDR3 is TGTGCCACCAGTGCGGTAAACACCGGGGAGCTGTTTTTT.

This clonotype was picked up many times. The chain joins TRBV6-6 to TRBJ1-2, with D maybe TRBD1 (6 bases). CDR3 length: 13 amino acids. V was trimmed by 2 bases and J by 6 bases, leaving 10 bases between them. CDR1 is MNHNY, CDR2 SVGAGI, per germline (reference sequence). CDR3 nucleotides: TGTGCCAGCAGTTACATCGCAGGGGATGGCTACACCTTC. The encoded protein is CASSYIAGDGYTF.

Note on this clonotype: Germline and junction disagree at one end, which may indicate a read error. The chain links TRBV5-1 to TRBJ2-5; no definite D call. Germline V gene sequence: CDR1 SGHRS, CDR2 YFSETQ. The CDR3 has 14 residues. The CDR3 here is CASSLMAREETQYF. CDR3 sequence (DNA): TGCGCCAGCAGCTTAATGGCCAGAGAAGAGACACAGTACTTC. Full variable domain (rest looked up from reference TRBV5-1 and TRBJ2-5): KAGVTQTPRYLIKTRGQQVTLSCSPISGHRSVSWYQQTPGQGLQFLFEYFSETQRNKGNFPGRFSGRQFSNSRSEMNVSTLELGDSALYLCASSLMAREETQYFGPGTRLLVL.

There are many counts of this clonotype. The CDR3 reads CASSLEGLAGGWTDTQYF. The CDR3 DNA follows: TGTGCCAGCAGCTTAGAGGGACTAGCGGGGGGATGGACAGATACGCAGTATTTT. J is TRBJ2-3 and V is TRBV11-2, with 15 nucleotides matching TRBD2. The CDR3 extends over 18 amino acids. V shed 0 bases and J 3 bases; nucleotides not matched to a gene: 4. Germline-derived CDR1 and CDR2 are SGHAT and FQNNGV.

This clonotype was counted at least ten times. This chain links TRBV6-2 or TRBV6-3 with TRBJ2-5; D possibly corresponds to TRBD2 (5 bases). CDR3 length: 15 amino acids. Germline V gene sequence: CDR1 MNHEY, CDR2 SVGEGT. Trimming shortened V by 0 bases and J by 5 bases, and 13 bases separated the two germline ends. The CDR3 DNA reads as TGTGCCAGCAGTTACTCCGGGCGAGGGCTGGAGACCCAGTACTTC. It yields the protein CASSYSGRGLETQYF.

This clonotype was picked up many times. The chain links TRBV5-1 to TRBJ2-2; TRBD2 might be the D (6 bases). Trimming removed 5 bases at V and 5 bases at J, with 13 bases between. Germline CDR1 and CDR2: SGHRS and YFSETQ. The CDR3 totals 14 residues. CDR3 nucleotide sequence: TGCGCCAGCAGTTCCGGGACTGAGACCGGGGAGCTGTTTTTT. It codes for CASSSGTETGELFF.

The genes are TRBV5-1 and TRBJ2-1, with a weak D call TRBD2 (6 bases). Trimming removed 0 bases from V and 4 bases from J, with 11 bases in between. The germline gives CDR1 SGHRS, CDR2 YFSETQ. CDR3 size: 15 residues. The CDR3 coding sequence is TGCGCCAGCAGCTTGGTGGCGGGGCAATACAATGAGCAGTTCTTC. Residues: CASSLVAGQYNEQFF.

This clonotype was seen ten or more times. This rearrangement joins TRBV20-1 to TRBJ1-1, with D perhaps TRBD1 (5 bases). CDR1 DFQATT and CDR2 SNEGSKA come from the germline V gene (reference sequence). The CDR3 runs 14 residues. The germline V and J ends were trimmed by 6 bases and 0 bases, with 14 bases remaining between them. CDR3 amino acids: CSAFYDSMNTEAFF. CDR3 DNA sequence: TGCAGTGCCTTTTACGACAGCATGAACACTGAAGCTTTCTTT.

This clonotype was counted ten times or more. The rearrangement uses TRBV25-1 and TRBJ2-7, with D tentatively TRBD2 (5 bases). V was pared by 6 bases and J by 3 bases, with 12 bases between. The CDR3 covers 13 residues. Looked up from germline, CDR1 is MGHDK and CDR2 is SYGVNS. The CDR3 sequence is CASRPWGDYEQYF. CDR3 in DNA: TGTGCCAGCAGACCTTGGGGAGACTACGAGCAGTACTTC.

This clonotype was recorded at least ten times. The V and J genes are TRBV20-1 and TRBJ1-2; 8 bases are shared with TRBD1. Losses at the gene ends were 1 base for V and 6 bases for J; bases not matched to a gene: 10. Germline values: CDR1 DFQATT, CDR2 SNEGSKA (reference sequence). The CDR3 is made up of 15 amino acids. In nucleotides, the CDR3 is TGCAGTGCTAGAGTAATAGACAGGGGCGCTAATGGCTACACCTTC. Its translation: CSARVIDRGANGYTF.

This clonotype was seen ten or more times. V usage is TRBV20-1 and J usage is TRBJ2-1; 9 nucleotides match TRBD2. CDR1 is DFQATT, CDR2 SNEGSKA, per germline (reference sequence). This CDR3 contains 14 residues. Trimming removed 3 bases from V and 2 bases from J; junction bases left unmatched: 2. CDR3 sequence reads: CSASVAGAYNEQFF. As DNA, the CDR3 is TGCAGTGCTAGTGTAGCGGGGGCCTACAATGAGCAGTTCTTC.

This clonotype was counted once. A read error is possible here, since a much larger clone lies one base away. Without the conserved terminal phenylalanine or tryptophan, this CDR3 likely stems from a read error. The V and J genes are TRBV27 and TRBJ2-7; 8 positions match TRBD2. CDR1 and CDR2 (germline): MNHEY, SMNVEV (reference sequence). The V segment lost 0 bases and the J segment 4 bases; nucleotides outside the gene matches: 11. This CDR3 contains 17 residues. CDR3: CASSLSLTGGYEYEQYI. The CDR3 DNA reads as TGTGCCAGCAGTTTATCGTTGACGGGGGGGTACGAGTACGAGCAGTACATC.